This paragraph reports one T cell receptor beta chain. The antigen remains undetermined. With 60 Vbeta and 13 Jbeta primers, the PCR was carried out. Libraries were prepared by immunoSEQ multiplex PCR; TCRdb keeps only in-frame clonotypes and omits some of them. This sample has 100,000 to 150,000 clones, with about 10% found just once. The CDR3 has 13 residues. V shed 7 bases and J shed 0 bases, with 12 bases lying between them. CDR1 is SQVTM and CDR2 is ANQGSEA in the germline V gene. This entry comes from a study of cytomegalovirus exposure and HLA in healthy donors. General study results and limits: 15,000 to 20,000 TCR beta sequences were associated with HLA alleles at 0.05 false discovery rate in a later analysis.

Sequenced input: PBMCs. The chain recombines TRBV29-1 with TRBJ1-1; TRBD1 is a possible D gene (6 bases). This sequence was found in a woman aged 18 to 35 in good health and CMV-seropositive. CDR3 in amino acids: CSAGGQLNTEAFF. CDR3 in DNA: TGCAGCGCCGGTGGACAGCTGAACACTGAAGCTTTCTTT.